The 4 T cell receptor beta chains below were found in one sample sequenced in a study of T cells in Graves' hyperthyroidism and ophthalmopathy. TCR beta CDR3 regions were amplified from RNA. The primer set for the first-round RT-PCR of the TCR CDR3 was HTBI. TCRdb independently ran MiXCR on the multiplex PCR reads; one entry per CDR3 protein. The data hold about 690,000 distinct CDR3 sequences, with around a sixth observed a single time. The sequenced sample was blood. The receptors derive from a man aged 45-65 years with Graves' hyperthyroidism.

This clonotype was detected only a few times. A single base separates this from a much larger clone, so it may be a read error. The rearrangement links TRBV6-6 to TRBJ2-7; TRBD1 agrees at 8 bases. There are 14 residues in the CDR3. Germline CDR1 MNHNY, CDR2 SVGAGI (reference sequence). The trim removed 2 bases at V and 3 bases at J, leaving 3 bases unmatched. The CDR3 sequence: CASSYRTGFYEQYF. The CDR3 DNA sequence: TGTGCCAGCAGTTACCGGACAGGGTTCTACGAGCAGTACTTC.

The sample holds a few counts of this clonotype. CDR3 sequence reads: CASSIGTSGRSGDTQYF. The CDR3 coding sequence is TGTGCCAGCAGCATCGGGACTAGCGGGAGGTCGGGGGATACGCAGTATTTT. This rearrangement joins TRBV7-2 to TRBJ2-3; 15 positions agree with TRBD2. The CDR3 sequence is 17 residues long. The V gene end was trimmed by 5 bases and the J gene end by 6 bases; junction bases not matched to a gene: 9. Germline V gives CDR1 SGHTA, CDR2 FQGNSA.

This clonotype has a count of ten or more. This chain joins TRBV2 and TRBJ1-1; maybe TRBD1 (5 bases). Germline CDR1 is SNHLY and CDR2 is FYNNEI. The CDR3 length is 15 residues. V dropped 2 bases and J dropped 2 bases, with 12 bases sitting between them. In nucleotides, the CDR3 is TGTGCCAGCAGTGAATTGAGGGACTCAAACACTGAAGCTTTCTTT. Translation: CASSELRDSNTEAFF.

In this sample, this clonotype turned up a few times. The chain uses TRBV15 and TRBJ1-1, with D unclear. V was clipped by 0 bases and J by 5 bases, with 10 bases between them. Germline CDR1 and CDR2: LNHNV and YYDKDF (reference sequence). The CDR3 consists of 14 residues. CDR3 residues: CATSRDFWETEAFF. The CDR3 nucleotides read TGTGCCACCAGCAGAGATTTTTGGGAGACTGAAGCTTTCTTT.